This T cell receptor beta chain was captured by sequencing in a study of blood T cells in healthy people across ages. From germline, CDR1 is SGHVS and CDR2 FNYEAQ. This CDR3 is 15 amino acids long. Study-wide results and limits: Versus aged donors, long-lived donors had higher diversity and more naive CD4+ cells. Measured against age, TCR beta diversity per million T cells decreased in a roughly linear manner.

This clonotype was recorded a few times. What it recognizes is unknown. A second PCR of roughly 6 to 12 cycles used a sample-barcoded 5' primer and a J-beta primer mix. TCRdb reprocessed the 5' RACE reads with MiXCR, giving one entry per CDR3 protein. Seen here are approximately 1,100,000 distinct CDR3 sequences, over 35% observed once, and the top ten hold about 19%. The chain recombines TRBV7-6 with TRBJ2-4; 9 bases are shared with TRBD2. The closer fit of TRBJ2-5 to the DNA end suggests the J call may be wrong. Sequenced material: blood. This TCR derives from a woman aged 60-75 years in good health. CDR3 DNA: TGTGCCAGCAGCTTAGTTAGCGGGAGCTTAGAGACCCAGTACTTC. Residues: CASSLVSGSLETQYF.